The entry below gives a single T cell receptor beta chain sequence along with its context. The data derive from a study of blood T cell repertoires in COVID-19. On the study more broadly: Acute and convalescent COVID-19 specimens originated in the United States, Italy and Spain. T cells, B-cell-depleted T cells, or PBMCs supplied cDNA or gDNA.

Germline CDR1 and CDR2: MDHEN and SYDVKM. Deletions cut 4 bases from V and 5 bases from J, with 30 bases between. This CDR3 is 20 amino acids long. A Seattle source enrolled patients during active infection and followed them longitudinally. Original processing notes: Estimation of nucleated cell counts was performed using reference gene primer amplification. Data came from immunoSEQ multiplex PCR; TCRdb stores just in-frame clones and leaves some out. That table is the source of V, J and clone size, and D and trimming were worked out from the DNA. Among roughly 70,000 clones listed, roughly four fifths were seen once.

The clonotype comes from a man in his sixties with COVID-19, enrolled during active disease. V is TRBV28 and J is TRBJ1-5; D uncertain. Sequenced material: peripheral blood. The CDR3 sequence is CASSSLRGMVPWSPDQPQHF. The CDR3 coding sequence is TGTGCCAGCAGTTCACTGAGAGGGATGGTCCCTTGGTCCCCCGATCAGCCCCAGCATTTT.